This T cell receptor beta chain comes out of a study of T cells after yellow fever vaccination. Study in general: SMART-Seq v4 Ultra Low Input handled preparation of low-cell-number fractions.

CDR3 size: 14 residues. With 5 bases clipped from V and 3 bases from J, the junction kept 5 bases outside the gene matches. TCRdb passed the 5' RACE reads through MiXCR, listing each CDR3 protein once. The data contain hundreds of thousands of distinct CDR3 sequences, about 17% of them seen just once; the ten biggest clones take up 18%. This TCR derives from a man between 18 and 35 years old who received the YFV17D yellow fever vaccine. The sample consisted of PBMCs, taken before the yellow fever booster vaccination. V is TRBV12-3 or TRBV12-4 and J is TRBJ2-3, with TRBD1 matching over 7 bases. The chain's CDR3 is CASSAGGVTDTQYF. CDR3 nucleotide sequence: TGTGCCAGCAGTGCAGGGGGTGTAACAGATACGCAGTATTTT.